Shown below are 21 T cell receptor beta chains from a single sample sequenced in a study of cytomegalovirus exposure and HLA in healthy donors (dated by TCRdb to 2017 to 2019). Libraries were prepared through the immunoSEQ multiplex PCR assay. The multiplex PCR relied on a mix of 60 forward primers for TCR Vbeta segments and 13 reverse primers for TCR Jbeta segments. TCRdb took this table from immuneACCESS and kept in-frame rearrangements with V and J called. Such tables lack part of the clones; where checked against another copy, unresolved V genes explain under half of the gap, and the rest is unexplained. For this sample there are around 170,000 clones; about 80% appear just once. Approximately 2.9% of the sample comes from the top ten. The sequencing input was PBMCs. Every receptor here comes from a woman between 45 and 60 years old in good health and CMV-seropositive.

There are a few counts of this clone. The CDR3 nucleotides read TGCGCCAGCAGCCCAGTCTCTGGAAACACCATATATTTT. Translated, it gives CASSPVSGNTIYF. The chain recombines TRBV5-1 with TRBJ1-3; no firm D call. The germline V gene encodes CDR1 SGHRS and CDR2 YFSETQ. The V end lost 4 bases, the J end lost 0 bases, and 5 bases lay between the germline ends. CDR3 size: 13 residues.

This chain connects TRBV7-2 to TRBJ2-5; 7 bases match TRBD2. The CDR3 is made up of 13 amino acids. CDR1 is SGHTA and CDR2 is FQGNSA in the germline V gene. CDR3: CATGGGTKETQYF. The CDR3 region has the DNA TGTGCAACTGGGGGGGGTACAAAAGAGACCCAGTACTTC.

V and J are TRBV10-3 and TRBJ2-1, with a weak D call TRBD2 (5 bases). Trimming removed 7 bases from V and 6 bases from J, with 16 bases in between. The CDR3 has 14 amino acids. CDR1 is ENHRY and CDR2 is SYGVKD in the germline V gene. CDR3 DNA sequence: TGTGCCATCATGGGCTCCACGGCGGGCAATGAGCAGTTCTTC. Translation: CAIMGSTAGNEQFF.

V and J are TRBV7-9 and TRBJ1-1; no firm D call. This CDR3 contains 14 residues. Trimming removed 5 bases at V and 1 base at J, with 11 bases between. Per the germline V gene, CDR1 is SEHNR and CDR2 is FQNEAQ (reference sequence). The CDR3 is CASSPGNENTEAFF. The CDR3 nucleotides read TGTGCCAGCAGCCCGGGGAATGAGAACACTGAAGCTTTCTTT.

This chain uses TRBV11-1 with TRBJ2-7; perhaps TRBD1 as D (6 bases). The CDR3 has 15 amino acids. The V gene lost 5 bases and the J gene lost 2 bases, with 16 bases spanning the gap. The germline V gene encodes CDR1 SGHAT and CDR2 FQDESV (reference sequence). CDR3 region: CASSETYRATYEQYF. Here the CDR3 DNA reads TGTGCCAGCAGCGAAACCTACAGGGCTACCTACGAGCAGTACTTC.

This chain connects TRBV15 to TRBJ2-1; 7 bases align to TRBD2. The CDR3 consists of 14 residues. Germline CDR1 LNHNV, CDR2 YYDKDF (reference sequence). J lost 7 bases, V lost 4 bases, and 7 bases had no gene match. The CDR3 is CATSTELARNEQFF. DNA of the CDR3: TGTGCCACCAGCACCGAACTAGCGAGGAATGAGCAGTTCTTC.

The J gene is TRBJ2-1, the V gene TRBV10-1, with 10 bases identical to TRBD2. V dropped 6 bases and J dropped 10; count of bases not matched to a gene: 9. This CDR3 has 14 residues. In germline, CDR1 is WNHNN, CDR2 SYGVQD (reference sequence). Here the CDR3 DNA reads TGCGCCAGCAGCTCCAGCGGGGGGGCCAGGGAGCAGTTCTTC. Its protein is CASSSSGGAREQFF.

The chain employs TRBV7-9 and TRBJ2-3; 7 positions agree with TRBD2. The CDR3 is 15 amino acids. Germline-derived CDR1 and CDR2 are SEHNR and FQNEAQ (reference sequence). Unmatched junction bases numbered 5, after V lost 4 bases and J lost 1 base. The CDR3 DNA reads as TGTGCCAGCAGCTCGCTAGCGGAAGGCACAGATACGCAGTATTTT. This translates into CASSSLAEGTDTQYF.

CDR3 coding DNA: TGTGCCAGTAGTAATACCCTAGCGGGTGCCTACAATGAGCAGTTCTTC. Translated, it gives CASSNTLAGAYNEQFF. The rearrangement uses TRBV19 and TRBJ2-1; 8 positions agree with TRBD2. The germline V gene encodes CDR1 LNHDA and CDR2 SQIVND (reference sequence). The CDR3 length is 16 residues. The trim removed 4 bases at V and 2 bases at J, leaving 7 bases unmatched.

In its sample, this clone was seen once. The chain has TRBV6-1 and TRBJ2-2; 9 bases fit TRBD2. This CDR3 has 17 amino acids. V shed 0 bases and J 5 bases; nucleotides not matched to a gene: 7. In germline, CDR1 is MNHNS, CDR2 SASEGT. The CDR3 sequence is CASSEAGRGGRTGELFF. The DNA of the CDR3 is TGTGCCAGCAGTGAAGCTGGGCGGGGGGGCCGGACCGGGGAGCTGTTTTTT.

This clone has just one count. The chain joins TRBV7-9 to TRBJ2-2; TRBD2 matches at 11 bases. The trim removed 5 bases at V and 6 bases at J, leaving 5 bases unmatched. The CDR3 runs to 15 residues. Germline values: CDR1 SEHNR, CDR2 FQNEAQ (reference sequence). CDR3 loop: CASSPDSGGAGELFF. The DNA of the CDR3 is TGTGCCAGCAGCCCTGATAGCGGGGGGGCCGGGGAGCTGTTTTTT.

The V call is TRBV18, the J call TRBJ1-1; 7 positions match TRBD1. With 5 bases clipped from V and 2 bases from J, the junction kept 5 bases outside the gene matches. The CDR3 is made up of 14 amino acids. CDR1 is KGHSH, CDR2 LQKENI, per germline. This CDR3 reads CASSVRDRNTEAFF. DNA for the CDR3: TGTGCCAGCTCAGTCCGGGACAGAAACACTGAAGCTTTCTTT.

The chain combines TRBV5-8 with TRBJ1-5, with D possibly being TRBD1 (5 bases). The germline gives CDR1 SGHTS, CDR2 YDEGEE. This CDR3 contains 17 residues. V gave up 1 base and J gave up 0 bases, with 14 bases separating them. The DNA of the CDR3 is TGTGCCAGCAGCTTGATGTTGACAGACGTTAGCAATCAGCCCCAGCATTTT. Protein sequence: CASSLMLTDVSNQPQHF.

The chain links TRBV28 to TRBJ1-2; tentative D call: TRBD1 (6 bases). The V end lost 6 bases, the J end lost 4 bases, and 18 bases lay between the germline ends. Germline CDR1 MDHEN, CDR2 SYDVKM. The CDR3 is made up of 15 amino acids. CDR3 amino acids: CASRSTGQSLYGYTF. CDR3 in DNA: TGTGCCAGCAGAAGTACGGGACAAAGCCTCTATGGCTACACCTTC.

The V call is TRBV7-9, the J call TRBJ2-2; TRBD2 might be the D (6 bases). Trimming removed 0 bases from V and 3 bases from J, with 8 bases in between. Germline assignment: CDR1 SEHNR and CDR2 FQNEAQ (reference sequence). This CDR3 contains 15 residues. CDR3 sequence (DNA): TGTGCCAGCAGCTTAGCGCGGGGCGACACCGGGGAGCTGTTTTTT. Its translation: CASSLARGDTGELFF.

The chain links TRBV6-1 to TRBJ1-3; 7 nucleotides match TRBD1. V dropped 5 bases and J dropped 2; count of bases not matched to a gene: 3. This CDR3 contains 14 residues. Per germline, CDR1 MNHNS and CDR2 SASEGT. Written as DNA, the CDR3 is TGTGCCAGCAGTCAGGGGGGCGCTGGAAACACCATATATTTT. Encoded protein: CASSQGGAGNTIYF.

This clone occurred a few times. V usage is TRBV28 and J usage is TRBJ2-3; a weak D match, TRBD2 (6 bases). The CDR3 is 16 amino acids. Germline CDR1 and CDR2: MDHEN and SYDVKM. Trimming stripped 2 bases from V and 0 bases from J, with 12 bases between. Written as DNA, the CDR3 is TGTGCCAGCAGTTTAGCCGGGACTGTTAGCACAGATACGCAGTATTTT. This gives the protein CASSLAGTVSTDTQYF.

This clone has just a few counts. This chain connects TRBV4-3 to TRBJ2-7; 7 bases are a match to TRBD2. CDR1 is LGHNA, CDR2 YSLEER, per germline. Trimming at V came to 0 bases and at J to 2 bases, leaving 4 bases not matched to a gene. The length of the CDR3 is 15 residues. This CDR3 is CASSQEAGNTYEQYF. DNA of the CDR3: TGCGCCAGCAGCCAAGAAGCGGGGAACACCTACGAGCAGTACTTC.

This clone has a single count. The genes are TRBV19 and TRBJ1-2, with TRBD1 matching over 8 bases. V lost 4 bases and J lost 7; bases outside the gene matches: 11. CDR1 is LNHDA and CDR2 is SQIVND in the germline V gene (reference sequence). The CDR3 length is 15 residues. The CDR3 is CASSTFSGTGIGYTF. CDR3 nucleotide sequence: TGTGCCAGTAGTACTTTTTCGGGGACAGGCATTGGCTACACCTTC.

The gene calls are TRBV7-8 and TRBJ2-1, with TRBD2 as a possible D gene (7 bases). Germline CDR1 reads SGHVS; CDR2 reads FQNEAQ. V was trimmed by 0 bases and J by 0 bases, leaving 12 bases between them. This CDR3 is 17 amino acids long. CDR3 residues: CASSLAPRGGSYNEQFF. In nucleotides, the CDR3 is TGTGCCAGCAGCTTAGCGCCGAGGGGGGGCTCCTACAATGAGCAGTTCTTC. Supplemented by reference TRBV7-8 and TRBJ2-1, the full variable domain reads GAGVSQSPRYKVAKRGQDVALRCDPISGHVSLFWYQQALGQGPEFLTYFQNEAQLDKSGLPSDRFFAERPEGSVSTLKIQRTQQEDSAVYLCASSLAPRGGSYNEQFFGPGTRLTVL.

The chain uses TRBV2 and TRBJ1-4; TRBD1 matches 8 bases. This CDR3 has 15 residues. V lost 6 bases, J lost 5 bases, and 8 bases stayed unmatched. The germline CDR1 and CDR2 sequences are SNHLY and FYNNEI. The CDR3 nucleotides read TGTGCCAGCAGCGAGGGGGGGACAGGAAATGAAAAACTGTTTTTT. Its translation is CASSEGGTGNEKLFF. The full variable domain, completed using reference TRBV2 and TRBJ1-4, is EPEVTQTPSHQVTQMGQEVILRCVPISNHLYFYWYRQILGQKVEFLVSFYNNEISEKSEIFDDQFSVERPDGSNFTLKIRSTKLEDSAMYFCASSEGGTGNEKLFFGSGTQLSVL.